These 22 T cell receptor beta chains were sequenced from one sample in a study of blood T cell repertoires in COVID-19. The assay was immunoSEQ multiplex PCR, and TCRdb's table has in-frame clones only and misses some. The data hold roughly 120,000 clones, with 78% observed a single time. Sequenced sample: peripheral blood. These receptor sequences come from a man aged 70 or older with acute or convalescent COVID-19.

The V and J genes are TRBV7-3 and TRBJ2-3; 9 nucleotides match TRBD1. Germline CDR1 and CDR2: SGHTA and FQGTGA. The V gene end was trimmed by 4 bases and the J gene end by 6 bases; junction bases not matched to a gene: 11. The CDR3 has 16 amino acids. CDR3 sequence: CASSSSWDREGDTQYF. The CDR3, as DNA: TGTGCCAGCAGCTCCTCCTGGGACAGGGAGGGGGATACGCAGTATTTT.

V and J are TRBV6-1 and TRBJ2-1; TRBD1 might be the D (7 bases). The germline gives CDR1 MNHNS, CDR2 SASEGT. The CDR3 runs 16 residues. Trimming took off 4 bases at V and 5 bases at J, with 18 bases between the two ends. CDR3 DNA: TGTGCCAGCAGTGTCCACAGGGGACTTAGCCACAATGAGCAGTTCTTC. Its translation: CASSVHRGLSHNEQFF.

This clone showed up just a few times. The genes are TRBV29-1 and TRBJ1-1; TRBD1 matches 8 bases. V was pared by 0 bases and J by 12 bases, with 9 bases of the junction left unmatched. Germline values: CDR1 SQVTM, CDR2 ANQGSEA. CDR3 size: 13 residues. CDR3 nucleotides: TGCAGCGTTGAAGATGGACAGGGAGGTGTGACTTTCTTT. The encoded protein is CSVEDGQGGVTFF.

Comments on this clone: Other DNA sequences from this sample encode an identical CDR3 as well. V is TRBV12-5 and J is TRBJ1-1; the D gene is possibly TRBD1 (6 bases). CDR3 size: 13 residues. V dropped 3 bases and J dropped 5 bases, with 10 bases sitting between them. Germline V lookup: CDR1 LGHNT, CDR2 FRNRAP. The DNA for the CDR3 is TGTGCTAGTGGTTTCCCACAGGGAACTGAAGCTTTCTTT. It is translated as CASGFPQGTEAFF.

V and J are TRBV5-1 and TRBJ1-2, with TRBD1 identical over 10 bases. Trimming removed 0 bases from V and 3 bases from J; junction bases left unmatched: 11. CDR3 length equals 18 residues. The V gene's germline CDR1 is SGHRS and CDR2 YFSETQ. CDR3 loop: CASSLGVASGTGDYGYTF. CDR3 nucleotides: TGCGCCAGCAGCTTGGGGGTGGCGTCCGGGACAGGGGACTATGGCTACACCTTC.

This sequence joins TRBV13 and TRBJ1-2; TRBD1 aligns across 11 bases. The CDR3 runs to 14 residues. V was clipped by 5 bases and J by 6 bases; unmatched bases: 5. In germline, CDR1 is PRHDT, CDR2 FYEKMQ (reference sequence). The CDR3 is CASSPDRGPNGYTF. The DNA for the CDR3 is TGTGCCAGCAGCCCGGACAGGGGGCCCAATGGCTACACCTTC.

The chain recombines TRBV5-1 with TRBJ2-3, with 10 bases identical to TRBD2. Germline V gene lookup returns CDR1 SGHRS and CDR2 YFSETQ. With V trimmed by 2 bases and J by 3 bases, 3 bases remained unmatched. The CDR3 contains 15 residues. CDR3 sequence: CASSLPAGGTDTQYF. CDR3 nucleotide sequence: TGCGCCAGCAGCTTACCAGCGGGGGGGACAGATACGCAGTATTTT.

This sequence joins TRBV7-2 and TRBJ1-2, with TRBD1 matching 8 bases. In germline, CDR1 is SGHTA, CDR2 FQGNSA. Germline trimming cut 4 bases from V and 4 bases from J; bases unmatched to any gene: 2. There are 13 residues in the CDR3. In DNA form, the CDR3 reads TGTGCCAGCAGCTCAGGGGGCCGCTATGGCTACACCTTC. It translates to CASSSGGRYGYTF.

This rearrangement joins TRBV9 to TRBJ1-3; the D is unclear. V shed 2 bases and J shed 2 bases, with 11 bases lying between them. Germline V gene data show CDR1 as SGDLS and CDR2 as YYNGEE. The CDR3 is 15 residues long. The CDR3 loop is CASSVRWGAGNTIYF. DNA for the CDR3: TGTGCCAGCAGCGTGAGATGGGGAGCTGGAAACACCATATATTTT. The full variable domain, with the rest looked up from reference TRBV9 and TRBJ1-3, is DSGVTQTPKHLITATGQRVTLRCSPRSGDLSVYWYQQSLDQGLQFLIQYYNGEERAKGNILERFSAQQFPDLHSELNLSSLELGDSALYFCASSVRWGAGNTIYFGEGSWLTVV.

As to this clone: Given a much more abundant clone one base away, this may be a read error. The rearrangement joins TRBV9 to TRBJ1-2; D is undetermined. CDR1 is SGDLS and CDR2 is YYNGEE in the germline V gene. V dropped 0 bases and J dropped 2 bases, with 5 bases sitting between them. CDR3 length: 13 amino acids. The CDR3, as DNA: TGTGCCAGCAGCGTAGACAGAAACTATGGCTACACCTTC. This gives the protein CASSVDRNYGYTF.

This chain uses TRBV11-3 with TRBJ1-2; D is perhaps TRBD1 (6 bases). The germline V gene encodes CDR1 SGHNT and CDR2 YENEEA. The CDR3 contains 14 residues. Trimming took off 2 bases at V and 8 bases at J, with 15 bases between the two ends. DNA for the CDR3: TGTGCCAGCAGCTTAAATAACAGGGACGTCGGCTACACCTTC. Protein product: CASSLNNRDVGYTF.

This clone has just one count. This chain uses TRBV19 with TRBJ1-2, with 9 bases lining up with TRBD1. The CDR3 spans 16 residues. J lost 3 bases, V lost 1 base, and 6 bases had no gene match. Per the germline V gene, CDR1 is LNHDA and CDR2 is SQIVND (reference sequence). The DNA of the CDR3 is TGTGCCAGTAGTATAGTAGGTACAGGGGGCTACTATGGCTACACCTTC. Protein product: CASSIVGTGGYYGYTF.

The CDR3 nucleotides are TGTGCCAGCAGCCAAGGCCAAGCGGTAGGTGAAGAGACCCAGTACTTC. It encodes CASSQGQAVGEETQYF. This chain links TRBV3-1 (or the pseudogene TRBV3-2) with TRBJ2-5; D possibly corresponds to TRBD2 (5 bases). The V and J ends lost 1 base and 3 bases respectively, with 15 bases between them. The CDR3 loop spans 16 amino acids. CDR1 is LGHDT and CDR2 is YNNKEL in the germline V gene (reference sequence).

This clone was observed a single time. This chain uses TRBV11-2 with TRBJ1-1; TRBD1 is a possible D gene (5 bases). Per germline, CDR1 SGHAT and CDR2 FQNNGV. The CDR3 length is 14 residues. Between the trimmed V and J ends, which lost 1 base and 4 bases, there was a span of 10 bases. CDR3 sequence reads: CASSLVRGITEAFF. CDR3 DNA sequence: TGTGCCAGCAGCTTAGTACGGGGGATCACTGAAGCTTTCTTT.

This clone was seen a single time. This chain uses TRBV18 with TRBJ1-1; D might be TRBD1 (5 bases). Germline V gene data show CDR1 as KGHSH and CDR2 as LQKENI. The CDR3 consists of 16 residues. V shed 6 bases and J shed 3 bases, with 20 bases lying between them. The CDR3 here is CASSPGGGLGHTEAFF. The CDR3 DNA sequence: TGTGCCAGCTCCCCAGGTGGGGGGTTGGGGCACACTGAAGCTTTCTTT. The entire variable domain, with the rest obtained from reference TRBV18 and TRBJ1-1, is as follows: NAGVMQNPRHLVRRRGQEARLRCSPMKGHSHVYWYRQLPEEGLKFMVYLQKENIIDESGMPKERFSAEFPKEGPSILRIQQVVRGDSAAYFCASSPGGGLGHTEAFFGQGTRLTVV.

This clone has just a few counts. V is TRBV7-9 and J is TRBJ2-1; the match to TRBD1 covers 10 bases. Germline CDR1 is SEHNR and CDR2 is FQNEAQ (reference sequence). The trim removed 6 bases at V and 9 bases at J, leaving 8 bases unmatched. The CDR3 loop spans 14 amino acids. CDR3 region: CASRSGTGDGEQFF. The CDR3 DNA is TGTGCCAGCAGATCCGGGACAGGGGATGGTGAGCAGTTCTTC.

This clone was detected only once. The chain uses TRBV3-1 (or the pseudogene TRBV3-2) and TRBJ1-5; TRBD1 aligns across 8 bases. From germline, CDR1 is LGHDT and CDR2 YNNKEL (reference sequence). J was trimmed by 4 bases and V by 4 bases; bases with no gene match: 3. The CDR3 is 14 amino acids. In DNA, the CDR3 is TGTGCCAGCAGCCCCGGACAGGGAAATCAGCCCCAGCATTTT. It yields the protein CASSPGQGNQPQHF.

The V gene is TRBV7-3, the J gene TRBJ1-2; D might be TRBD1 (6 bases). The germline V and J ends were trimmed by 4 bases and 7 bases, with 13 bases remaining between them. This CDR3 comprises 13 residues. CDR1 is SGHTA, CDR2 FQGTGA, per germline. Here the CDR3 reads CASSSQGTSGYTF. CDR3 DNA: TGTGCCAGCAGCTCACAGGGTACGAGTGGCTACACCTTC.

The rearrangement uses TRBV15 and TRBJ2-1; tentatively, D is TRBD2 (6 bases). V lost 5 bases and J lost 5, with 22 bases in between. CDR1 is LNHNV, CDR2 YYDKDF, per germline (reference sequence). CDR3 length equals 17 residues. The CDR3: CATSARNRLVSNNEQFF. The DNA of the CDR3 is TGTGCCACCAGCGCCCGAAACCGACTAGTTTCGAACAATGAGCAGTTCTTC.

This clone has ten or more counts. The V and J genes are TRBV7-2 and TRBJ1-3, with D unresolved. Trimming stripped 6 bases from V and 2 bases from J, with 8 bases between. The CDR3 length is 13 residues. Germline assignment: CDR1 SGHTA and CDR2 FQGNSA. CDR3 sequence (DNA): TGTGCCAGCAGGAGGGAAACTGGAAACACCATATATTTT. This codes for CASRRETGNTIYF.

In this sample, this clone turned up once. This chain links TRBV5-1 with TRBJ1-1; TRBD1 matches 7 bases. This CDR3 has 14 residues. The J segment lost 4 bases and the V segment lost 4 bases, leaving 7 bases of the junction unmatched. Germline V gene lookup returns CDR1 SGHRS and CDR2 YFSETQ. The CDR3 spells CASSLRQGGTEAFF. For the CDR3, the DNA is TGCGCCAGCAGCCTGAGACAGGGTGGCACTGAAGCTTTCTTT.

This clone has a handful of counts. J is TRBJ2-3 and V is TRBV5-1; TRBD2 agrees at 9 bases. Germline assignment: CDR1 SGHRS and CDR2 YFSETQ. V shed 1 base and J 4 bases; nucleotides not matched to a gene: 1. The CDR3 contains 14 residues. The CDR3 here is CASSLWTSADTQYF. CDR3 nucleotides: TGCGCCAGCAGCTTGTGGACTAGCGCAGATACGCAGTATTTT.